This is a list of T cell receptor beta chains from one sample in a study of blood T cells in healthy people across ages. TCRdb reprocessed the 5' RACE reads via MiXCR and lists one record per CDR3 protein. Altogether some 1.5 million distinct CDR3 sequences are present, 42% being singletons, with the ten largest covering under 5%. Source material: blood. These receptor sequences come from a woman aged 18-29 years in good health. CDR3s include the opening cysteine and the closing phenylalanine or tryptophan. A D gene is named only where the DNA matches it firmly. Not all rows give a size; the values are once, few, many and, for expanded clones, a class.

TRBV7-2,TRBD2,TRBJ2-1,few,TGTGCCAGCAGCCCCGGCGGAGCGGGAGGGGGGGATGAGCAGTTCTTC,CASSPGGAGGGDEQFF
TRBV4-3,.,TRBJ1-1,few,TGCGCCAGCAGCCAAGTGGAACGGAGGAACACTGAAGCTTTCTTT,CASSQVERRNTEAFF
TRBV5-1,TRBD2,TRBJ2-1,.,TGCGCCAGCAGCACTCCCCGACGGGAGGGAATCATTTTTTACAATGAGCAGTTCTTC,CASSTPRREGIIFYNEQFF
TRBV10-3,.,TRBJ2-1,.,TGTGCCATCAGTGAGTCGGGGATGCATGAGCAGTTCTTC,CAISESGMHEQFF
TRBV30,.,TRBJ1-3,.,TGTGCCTGGATTGCCAGGTTCTACTCTGGAAACACCATATATTTT,CAWIARFYSGNTIYF
TRBV20-1,.,TRBJ2-1,.,TGCAGTGCCCTTATGAACTCCTACAATGAGCAGTTCTTC,CSALMNSYNEQFF
TRBV2,.,TRBJ2-7,.,TGTGCCAGCAGTGTTGGCGAGCAGTACTTC,CASSVGEQYF
TRBV4-3,TRBD1,TRBJ1-2,.,TGCGCCAGCAGCCAAGGAGGACAGGGGGCTAGTTGTGGCTACACCTTC,CASSQGGQGASCGYTF
TRBV7-7,TRBD1,TRBJ2-2,.,TGTGCTAGCAGCGCGACAGGGGGCCGGTCCGGGGAGCTGTTTTTT,CASSATGGRSGELFF
TRBV12-3/TRBV12-4,.,TRBJ1-1,.,TGTGCCAGCAGTTTTCGCTCCCTGAACACTGAAGCTTTCTTT,CASSFRSLNTEAFF
TRBV14,TRBD1,TRBJ2-7,.,TGTGCCAGCAGCCACTTGGGGGACAGCTACGAGCAGTACTTC,CASSHLGDSYEQYF
TRBV7-2,.,TRBJ2-4,.,TGTGCCAGCAGCCAGGGAGGATTCAAAAACATTCAGTACTTC,CASSQGGFKNIQYF
TRBV29-1,TRBD2,TRBJ2-3,few,TGCAGCGTTGCCCCGACTAGCGGGGCGGCAGATACGCAGTATTTT,CSVAPTSGAADTQYF
TRBV27,TRBD1,TRBJ2-1,few,TGTGCCAGCAGTTTGCGACAGGGGGTGCGCAATGAGCAGTTCTTC,CASSLRQGVRNEQFF
TRBV27,TRBD2,TRBJ2-3,.,TGTGCCAGCAGTTTATCCCCCCCGGGCGGCGGGAGAGCAGATACGCAGTATTTT,CASSLSPPGGGRADTQYF
TRBV25-1,TRBD1,TRBJ2-2,.,TGTGCCACCGCGGACAGGGGACGGACCGGGGAGCTGTTTTTT,CATADRGRTGELFF
TRBV12-3/TRBV12-4,.,TRBJ2-1,.,TGTGCCAGCAGTACGCACGATGAGCAGTTCTTC,CASSTHDEQFF
TRBV29-1,TRBD1,TRBJ1-6,few,TGCAGCGTGGACAGGGAGGAAAACTATAATTCACCCCTCCACTTT,CSVDREENYNSPLHF
TRBV29-1,.,TRBJ1-2,many,TGCAGCGTTGGGCAGGACTATGGCTACACCTTC,CSVGQDYGYTF
TRBV11-2,.,TRBJ2-7,few,TGTGCCAGCAGCTTAGTTCAGGAGCGGACCTACGAGCAGTACTTC,CASSLVQERTYEQYF
TRBV20-1,TRBD2,TRBJ2-7,.,TGCAGTGCTAGTAGCGGGGCCTACGAGCAGTACTTC,CSASSGAYEQYF
TRBV7-8,.,TRBJ2-7,.,TGTGCCAGCACCGACTCAGGGGTCTCCTACGAGCAGTACTTC,CASTDSGVSYEQYF
TRBV4-1,.,TRBJ2-2,once,TGCGCCAGCAGCCCCTACCCAAACACCGGGGAGCTGTTTTTT,CASSPYPNTGELFF
TRBV25-1,TRBD2,TRBJ2-3,.,TGTGCCAGCAGTGAATATTTAGGTCTGGGAGCGGGGACAGATACGCAGTATTTT,CASSEYLGLGAGTDTQYF
TRBV27,.,TRBJ1-1,.,TGTGCCAGCAGTTCGTTGGGCAGGGCTTCGAACACTGAAGCTTTCTTT,CASSSLGRASNTEAFF
TRBV3-1,.,TRBJ1-4,few,TGTGCCAGCAGTCGCAGCGGCGACAGAGGCGAAAAACTGTTTTTT,CASSRSGDRGEKLFF